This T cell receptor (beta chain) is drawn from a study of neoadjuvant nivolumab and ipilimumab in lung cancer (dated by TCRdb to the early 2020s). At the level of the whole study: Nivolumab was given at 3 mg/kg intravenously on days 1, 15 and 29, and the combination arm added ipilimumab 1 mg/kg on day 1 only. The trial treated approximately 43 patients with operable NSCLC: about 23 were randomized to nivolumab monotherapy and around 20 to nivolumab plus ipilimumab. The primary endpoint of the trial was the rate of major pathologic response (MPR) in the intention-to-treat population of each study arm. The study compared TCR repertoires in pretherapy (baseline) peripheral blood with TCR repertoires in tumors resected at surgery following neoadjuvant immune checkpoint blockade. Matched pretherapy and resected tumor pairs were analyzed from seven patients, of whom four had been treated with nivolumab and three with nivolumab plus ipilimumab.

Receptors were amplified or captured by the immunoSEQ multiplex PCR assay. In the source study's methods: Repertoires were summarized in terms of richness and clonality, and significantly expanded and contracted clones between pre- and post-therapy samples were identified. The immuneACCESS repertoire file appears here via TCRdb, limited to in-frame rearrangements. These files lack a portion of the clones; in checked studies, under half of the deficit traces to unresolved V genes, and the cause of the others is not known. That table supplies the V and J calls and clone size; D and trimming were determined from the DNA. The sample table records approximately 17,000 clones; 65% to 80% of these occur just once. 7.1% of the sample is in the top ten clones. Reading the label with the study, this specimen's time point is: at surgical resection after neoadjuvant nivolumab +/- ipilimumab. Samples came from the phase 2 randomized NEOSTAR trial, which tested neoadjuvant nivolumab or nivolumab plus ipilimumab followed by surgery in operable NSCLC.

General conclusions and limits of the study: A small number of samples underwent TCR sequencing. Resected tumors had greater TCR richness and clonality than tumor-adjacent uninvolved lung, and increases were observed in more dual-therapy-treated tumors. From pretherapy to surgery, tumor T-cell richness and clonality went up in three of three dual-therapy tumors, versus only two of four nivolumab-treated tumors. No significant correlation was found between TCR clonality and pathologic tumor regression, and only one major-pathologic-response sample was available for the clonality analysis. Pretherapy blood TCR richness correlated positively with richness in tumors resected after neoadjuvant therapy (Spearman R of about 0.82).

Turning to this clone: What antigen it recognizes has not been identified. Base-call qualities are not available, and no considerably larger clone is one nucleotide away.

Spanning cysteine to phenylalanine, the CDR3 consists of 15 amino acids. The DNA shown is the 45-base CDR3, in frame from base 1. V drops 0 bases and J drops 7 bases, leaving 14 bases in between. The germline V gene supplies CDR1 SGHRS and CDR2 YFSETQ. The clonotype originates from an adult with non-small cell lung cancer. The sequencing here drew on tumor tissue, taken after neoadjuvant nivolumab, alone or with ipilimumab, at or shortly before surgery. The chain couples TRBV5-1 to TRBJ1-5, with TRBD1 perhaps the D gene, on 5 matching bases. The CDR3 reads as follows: CASSLDPGREQPQHF. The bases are TGCGCCAGCAGCTTGGACCCAGGGCGGGAACAGCCCCAGCATTTT. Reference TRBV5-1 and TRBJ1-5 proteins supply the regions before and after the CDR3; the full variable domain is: KAGVTQTPRYLIKTRGQQVTLSCSPISGHRSVSWYQQTPGQGLQFLFEYFSETQRNKGNFPGRFSGRQFSNSRSEMNVSTLELGDSALYLCASSLDPGREQPQHFGDGTRLSIL.